The next 10 T cell receptor beta chains were all read from a single sample in a study of shared clonotypes between healthy human individuals. Clones were read by immunoSEQ multiplex PCR, and TCRdb kept only the in-frame ones, dropping some. The table lists about 2.3 million clones, about 92% of them singletons. The material sequenced was naive CD4+ T cells from PBMCs. Subset reported: CD45RA+ positively selected. The receptors were sampled from a man between 18 and 29 years old in good health. Some clones in this sample may be carry-over from other donors' samples.

The chain employs TRBV7-9 and TRBJ1-3; D gene uncertain. Germline CDR1 and CDR2: SEHNR and FQNEAQ (reference sequence). Trimming cost V 5 bases and J 0 bases, with 11 bases left between them. The CDR3 runs 15 residues. CDR3 in amino acids: CASSTTRSSGNTIYF. The DNA of the CDR3 is TGTGCCAGCAGCACGACACGGAGCTCTGGAAACACCATATATTTT.

This sequence joins TRBV7-9 and TRBJ2-1, with D perhaps assigned TRBD1 or TRBD2 (5 bases each). CDR1 is SEHNR, CDR2 FQNEAQ, per germline (reference sequence). The CDR3 is 16 residues long. With 3 bases removed from V and 4 bases from J, the gap between germline ends came to 16 bases. This CDR3 is CASSFYIGAAYNEQFF. Here the CDR3 DNA reads TGTGCCAGCAGCTTTTATATCGGGGCGGCTTACAATGAGCAGTTCTTC.

The chain links TRBV27 to TRBJ2-2; TRBD1 or TRBD2 may be the D gene (5 bases each). Per germline, CDR1 MNHEY and CDR2 SMNVEV (reference sequence). The CDR3 has 15 residues. V was trimmed by 3 bases and J by 11 bases, leaving 19 bases between them. As DNA, the CDR3 is TGTGCCAGCAGTTTCTACGGGACGGCGTCCCCCGAGCTGTTTTTT. Translation gives CASSFYGTASPELFF.

This chain joins TRBV29-1 and TRBJ2-6; TRBD1 matches at 8 bases. There are 15 residues in the CDR3. Looked up from germline, CDR1 is SQVTM and CDR2 is ANQGSEA. CDR3 loop: CSAGTGYSGANVLTF. Here the CDR3 DNA reads TGCAGTGCCGGGACAGGCTACTCTGGGGCCAACGTCCTGACTTTC.

As for this clone: This sample also contains other DNA sequences that code for the same CDR3. V usage is TRBV5-4 and J usage is TRBJ2-4; TRBD2 is a possible D gene (6 bases). The germline CDR1 and CDR2 sequences are SGHNT and YYREEE (reference sequence). This CDR3 comprises 14 residues. V was pared by 4 bases and J by 0 bases, with 8 bases between. The chain's CDR3 is CASSRDLAKNIQYF. Written as DNA, the CDR3 is TGTGCCAGCAGCCGGGACTTAGCCAAAAACATTCAGTACTTC.

The rearrangement links TRBV7-8 to TRBJ2-7; 9 positions agree with TRBD2. The germline V gene encodes CDR1 SGHVS and CDR2 FQNEAQ. The CDR3 covers 14 residues. After removal of 8 bases from V and 7 bases from J, the junction contained 12 bases not matched to a gene. CDR3 amino acids: CASAPLAGVEEQYF. The DNA for the CDR3 is TGTGCCAGCGCACCCTTAGCGGGAGTTGAAGAGCAGTACTTC. Filled out from reference TRBV7-8 and TRBJ2-7, the complete variable domain reads GAGVSQSPRYKVAKRGQDVALRCDPISGHVSLFWYQQALGQGPEFLTYFQNEAQLDKSGLPSDRFFAERPEGSVSTLKIQRTQQEDSAVYLCASAPLAGVEEQYFGPGTRLTVT.

V usage is TRBV7-6 and J usage is TRBJ1-3; possible D gene TRBD1, 6 bases. V was pared by 2 bases and J by 3 bases, with 14 bases between. CDR3 size: 16 residues. Germline V lookup: CDR1 SGHVS, CDR2 FNYEAQ. The CDR3 reads CASSLTAGARGNTIYF. The CDR3, as DNA: TGTGCCAGCAGCTTAACTGCGGGGGCGCGTGGAAACACCATATATTTT.

The gene calls are TRBV5-4 and TRBJ2-3; 9 positions agree with TRBD2. Trimming took 0 bases from V and 9 from J; bases not matched to a gene: 11. Germline lookup yields CDR1 SGHNT and CDR2 YYREEE (reference sequence). The length of the CDR3 is 16 residues. CDR3 loop: CASSLATSGRKETQYF. The CDR3 DNA reads TGTGCCAGCAGCTTGGCGACTAGCGGCAGGAAAGAGACGCAGTATTTT.

V is TRBV28 and J is TRBJ1-2, with D hard to call. CDR1 MDHEN and CDR2 SYDVKM come from the germline V gene. Trimming pared 3 bases from V and 6 bases from J, leaving 11 bases between. The CDR3 spans 13 residues. The chain's CDR3 is CASSFSGQDGYTF. The CDR3, as DNA: TGTGCCAGCAGTTTCTCCGGGCAGGATGGCTACACCTTC.

In its sample, this clone was seen once. The CDR3 protein is CASSPRTESLGELFF. The CDR3 DNA sequence: TGTGCCAGCAGCCCGCGGACAGAAAGTTTAGGGGAGCTGTTTTTT. This rearrangement joins TRBV5-4 to TRBJ2-2; tentatively, D is TRBD1 (6 bases). The V gene's germline CDR1 is SGHNT and CDR2 YYREEE (reference sequence). This CDR3 spans 15 amino acids. V was clipped by 4 bases and J by 8 bases, with 18 bases between them.